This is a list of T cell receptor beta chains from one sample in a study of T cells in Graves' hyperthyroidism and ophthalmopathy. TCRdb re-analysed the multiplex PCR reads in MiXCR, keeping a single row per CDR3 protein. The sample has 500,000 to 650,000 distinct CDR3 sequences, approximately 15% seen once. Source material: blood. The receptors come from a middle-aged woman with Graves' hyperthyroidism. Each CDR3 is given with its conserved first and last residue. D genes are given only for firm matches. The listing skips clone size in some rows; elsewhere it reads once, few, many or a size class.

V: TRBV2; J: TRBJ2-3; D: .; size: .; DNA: .; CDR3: CASSVWGSGTDTQCF
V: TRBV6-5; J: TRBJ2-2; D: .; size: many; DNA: TGTGCCAGCAGTTCGTCCTACGCGAACACCGGGGAGCTGTTTTTT; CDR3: CASSSSYANTGELFF
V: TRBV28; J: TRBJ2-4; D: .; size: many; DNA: TGTGCCAGCAGTTTCGCGGGGGCTGCCAAAAACATTCAGTACTTC; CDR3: CASSFAGAAKNIQYF
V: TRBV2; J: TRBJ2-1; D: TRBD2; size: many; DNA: TGTGCCAGCAGTCTACCTGATCTAGCGGGAGACAATGAGCAGTTCTTC; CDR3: CASSLPDLAGDNEQFF
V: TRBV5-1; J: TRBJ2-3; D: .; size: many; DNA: TGCGCCAGCAGCCCGATGACCCTTGGGGGCACAGATACGCAGTATTTT; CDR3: CASSPMTLGGTDTQYF
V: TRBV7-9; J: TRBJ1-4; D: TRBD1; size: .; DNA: TGTGCCAGCAGCGGGCACCCAAATACAGGGGACGAAAAACTGTTTTTT; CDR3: CASSGHPNTGDEKLFF
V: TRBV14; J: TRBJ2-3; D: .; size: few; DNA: TGTGCCAGCAGCCAAGGAAGGTCCCGGGAGCAGTTGGGCACAGATACGCAGTATTTT; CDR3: CASSQGRSREQLGTDTQYF
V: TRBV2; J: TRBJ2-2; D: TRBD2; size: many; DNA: TGTGCCAGCATGAGTGCTAGCGGGAGTGGAAGGTGGACCGGGGAGCTGTTTTTT; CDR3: CASMSASGSGRWTGELFF
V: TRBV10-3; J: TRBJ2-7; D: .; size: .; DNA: TGTGCCATCAGCGACTGGAGAGAAGAGCAGTACTTC; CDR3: CAISDWREEQYF
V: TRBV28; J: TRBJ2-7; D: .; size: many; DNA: TGTGCCAGCAGTACCAAAACCACCTCAGGAAGGAGGGTCTACGAGCAGTACTTC; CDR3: CASSTKTTSGRRVYEQYF
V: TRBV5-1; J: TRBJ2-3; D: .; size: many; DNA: TGCGCCAGCAGGAGGACACAGATCACAGATACGCAGTATTTT; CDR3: CASRRTQITDTQYF
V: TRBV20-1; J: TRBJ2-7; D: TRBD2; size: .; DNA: TGCAGTGCTAGTAGCGGGGCCTACGAGCAGTACTTC; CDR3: CSASSGAYEQYF
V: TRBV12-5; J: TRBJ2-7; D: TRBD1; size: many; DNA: TGTGCTAGTGGTTCGACAGGGGAAGGCTACGAGCAGTACTTC; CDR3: CASGSTGEGYEQYF
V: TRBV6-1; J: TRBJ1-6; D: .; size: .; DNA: TGTGCCAGCAATCGGGACGTTGGAGGGTCACCCCTCCACTTT; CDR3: CASNRDVGGSPLHF
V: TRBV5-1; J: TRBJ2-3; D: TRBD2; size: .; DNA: TGCGCCAGCAGCTTGGATGGGACTAGCGGGACGAGCACAGATACGCAGTATTTT; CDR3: CASSLDGTSGTSTDTQYF
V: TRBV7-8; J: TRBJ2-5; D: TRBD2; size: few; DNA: TGTGCCAGCAGCTGGGGACTAGCCGGAAGAGAGACCCAGTACTTC; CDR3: CASSWGLAGRETQYF
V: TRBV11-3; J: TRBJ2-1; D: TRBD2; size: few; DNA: TGTGCCAGCAGCCGAAACAGCGGGAGTCTCTCCAATGAGCAGTTCTTC; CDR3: CASSRNSGSLSNEQFF
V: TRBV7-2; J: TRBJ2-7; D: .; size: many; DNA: TGTGCCAGCAGCTTGCATCTAGTAGGCGAGCAGTACTTC; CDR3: CASSLHLVGEQYF
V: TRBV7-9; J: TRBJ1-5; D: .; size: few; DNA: TGTGCCAGCAGCCCGGCCCAGGGCCCAGGGCCCCAGCATTTT; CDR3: CASSPAQGPGPQHF
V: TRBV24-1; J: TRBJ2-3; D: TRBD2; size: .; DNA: TGTGCCACCAGTGTAACGGGAGGTGTTTTTCGCGGCACAGATACGCAGTATTTT; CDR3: CATSVTGGVFRGTDTQYF
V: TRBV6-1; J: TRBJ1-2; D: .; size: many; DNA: TGTGCCAGCAGCTTCTCTAGACCAGGTTATCTCGCTAACTATGGCTACACCTTC; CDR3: CASSFSRPGYLANYGYTF
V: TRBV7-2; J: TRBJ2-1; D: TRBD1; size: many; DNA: TGTGCCAGCAGCATACAGGGGGCAGAATACAATGAGCAGTTCTTC; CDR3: CASSIQGAEYNEQFF
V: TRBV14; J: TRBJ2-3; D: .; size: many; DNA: TGTGCCAGCAGCCAAGATCTTCCGGTCGGTCGCTTGTTGGATACGCAGTATTTT; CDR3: CASSQDLPVGRLLDTQYF
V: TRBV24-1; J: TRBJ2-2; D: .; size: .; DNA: TGTGCCACCAGTGATCCCGGGCTCCTGGCGGGCGGGGAGCTGTTTTTT; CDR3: CATSDPGLLAGGELFF
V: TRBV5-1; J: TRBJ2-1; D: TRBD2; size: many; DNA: TGCGCCAGCAGCGGCCCTATGCCGGGACTAGCGGTCCCCAAGGCCGACTACAATGAGCAGTTCTTC; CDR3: CASSGPMPGLAVPKADYNEQFF
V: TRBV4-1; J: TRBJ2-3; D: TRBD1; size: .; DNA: TGCGCCAGCAGCCAAGAAGGACAGGGGGCCGGAGATACGCAGTATTTT; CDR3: CASSQEGQGAGDTQYF
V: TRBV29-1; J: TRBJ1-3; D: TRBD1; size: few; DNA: TGCAGCGCTTCGACAGGGGGCATGTCTGGAAACACCATATATTTT; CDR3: CSASTGGMSGNTIYF
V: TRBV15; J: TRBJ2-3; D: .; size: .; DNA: TGTGCCACCAGCAGAGATCTCGCGGGGACGAGCACAGATACGCAGTATTTT; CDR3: CATSRDLAGTSTDTQYF
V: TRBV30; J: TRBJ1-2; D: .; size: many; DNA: TGTGCCTGGAGTGTATTCGCCAGCACTAACTATGGCTACACCTTC; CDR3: CAWSVFASTNYGYTF
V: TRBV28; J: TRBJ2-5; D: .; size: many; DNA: TGTGCCAGCAGTCGGGACAATGCTCAAGAGACCCAGTACTTC; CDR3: CASSRDNAQETQYF
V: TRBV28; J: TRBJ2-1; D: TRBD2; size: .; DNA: TGTGCCAGCACCCTGGGACTAGCGGGAGAGGTTGAGCAGTTCTTC; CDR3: CASTLGLAGEVEQFF
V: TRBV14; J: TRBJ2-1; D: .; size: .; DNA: TGTGCCAGCAGTGAGGGCGGCTACTACAATGAGCAGTTCTTC; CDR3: CASSEGGYYNEQFF
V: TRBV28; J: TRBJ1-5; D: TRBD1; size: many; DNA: TGTGCCAGCAGGATCAGACAGGGGAGTTTAGGCAATCAGCCCCAGCATTTT; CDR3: CASRIRQGSLGNQPQHF
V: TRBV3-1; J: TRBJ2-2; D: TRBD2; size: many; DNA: TGTGCCAGCAGCCCCGGGGGGGAACGAGCCGGGGAGCTGTTTTTT; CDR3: CASSPGGERAGELFF
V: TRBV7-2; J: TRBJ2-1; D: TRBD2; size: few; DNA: TGTGCCAGCAGCATATTGTCTAGCGGGATGGGAGAGCAGTTCTTC; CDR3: CASSILSSGMGEQFF
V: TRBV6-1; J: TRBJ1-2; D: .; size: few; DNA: TGTGCCAGCAGTGAAGCTGGCGGACCGGGCTATGGCTACACCTTC; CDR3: CASSEAGGPGYGYTF
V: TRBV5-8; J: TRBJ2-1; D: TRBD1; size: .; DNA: TGTGCCAGCAGACCCGGGACAGCTTATTTGGCTGAGCAGTTCTTC; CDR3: CASRPGTAYLAEQFF
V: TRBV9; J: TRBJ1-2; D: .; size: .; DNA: TGTGCCAGCAGCGGAGCCATAAGTACGTCCATTGATGGCTACACCTTC; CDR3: CASSGAISTSIDGYTF
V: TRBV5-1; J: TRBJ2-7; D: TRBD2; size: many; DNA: TGCGCCAGCAGCTACGGGACTAGCGGAAACTACGAGCAGTACTTC; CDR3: CASSYGTSGNYEQYF
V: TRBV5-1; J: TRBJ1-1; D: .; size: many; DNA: TGCGCCAGCAGCCCTACGGGACCAGGTGAAGCTTTCTTT; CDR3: CASSPTGPGEAFF
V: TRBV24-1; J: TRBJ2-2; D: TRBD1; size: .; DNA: TGTGCCACCAGTAGGGGACAGGGGGCTAAGAAGGCCGGGGAGCTGTTTTTT; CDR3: CATSRGQGAKKAGELFF
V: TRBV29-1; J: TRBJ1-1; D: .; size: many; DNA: TGCAGCGTTGAAATTACTTCGAACACTGAAGCTTTCTTT; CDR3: CSVEITSNTEAFF
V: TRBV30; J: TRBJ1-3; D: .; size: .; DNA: TGTGCCTGGGGTACTACACCACAGGGACCTGGAAACACCATATATTTT; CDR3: CAWGTTPQGPGNTIYF
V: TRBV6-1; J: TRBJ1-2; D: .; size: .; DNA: TGTGCCAGCAGTGAAGATGTGGGGGCTAACTATGGCTACACCTTC; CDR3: CASSEDVGANYGYTF
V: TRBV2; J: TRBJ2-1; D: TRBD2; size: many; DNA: TGTGCCACCGGGACTAGCAGTGAGCAGTTCTTC; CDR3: CATGTSSEQFF
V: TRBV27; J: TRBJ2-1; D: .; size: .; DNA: TGTGCCAGCACTCTCGAGGGGCCTTACAATGAGCAGTTCTTC; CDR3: CASTLEGPYNEQFF
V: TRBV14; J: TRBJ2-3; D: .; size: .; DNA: TGTGCCAGCGGCCAGGGACTCCCGGCAGATACGCAGTATTTT; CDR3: CASGQGLPADTQYF
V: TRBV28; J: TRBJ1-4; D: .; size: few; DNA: TGTGCCAGCAGCTCATTGGAAAAACTGTTTTTT; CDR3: CASSSLEKLFF
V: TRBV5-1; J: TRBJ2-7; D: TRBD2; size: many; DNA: TGCGCCAGCAGTCGGGGGTCGCTAGCGGGAGCCTACGAGCAGTACTTC; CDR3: CASSRGSLAGAYEQYF
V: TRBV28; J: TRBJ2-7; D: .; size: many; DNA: TGTGCCAGCAGTGAGCCCGCAGCCTACGAGCAGTACTTC; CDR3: CASSEPAAYEQYF
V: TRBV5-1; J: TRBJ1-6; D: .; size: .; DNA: TGCGCCAGCAGCTTGAATGGGGACTCCAATTCACCCCTCCACTTT; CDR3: CASSLNGDSNSPLHF